The T cell receptor (beta chain) described here comes from a study of blood T cell repertoires in COVID-19. The overall study: COVID-19 samples collected from the United States, Italy and Spain covered acute and convalescent phases.

Those enrolled, adults aged roughly 18 to 95 years, came from fewer than 25 US areas. Researchers sorted participants into cohorts using their self-reported clinical history. Authors' analysis steps: Scientists estimated how many nucleated cells there were by amplifying reference gene primers. Libraries were prepared by immunoSEQ multiplex PCR; TCRdb keeps only in-frame clonotypes and omits some of them. V, J and clone size reflect that table, while D and trimming were determined from the DNA. The sample lists around 250,000 clones, around nine tenths occurring once. Trimming removed 3 bases from V and 2 bases from J; junction bases left unmatched: 3. The length of the CDR3 is 15 residues. Germline CDR1 MGHRA, CDR2 YSYEKL.

The sample consisted of PBMCs or T cells enriched from blood (not recorded which). The source is a woman in her 50s who had recovered from COVID-19. The chain is built from TRBV4-1 and TRBJ2-1, with 8 bases aligning to TRBD2. CDR3 nucleotide sequence: TGCGCCAGCAGCCATTCGGGGGGGACCTACAATGAGCAGTTCTTC. It yields the protein CASSHSGGTYNEQFF.